This is a list of T cell receptor beta chains from one sample in a study of Graves' ophthalmopathy and Graves' hyperthyroidism. MiXCR, applied by TCRdb to the multiplex PCR reads, yields one record per CDR3 protein. The sample has roughly 420,000 distinct CDR3 sequences, about 21% seen once; the top ten hold roughly 3%. The sequenced sample was peripheral blood. Receptors were obtained from a woman younger than 30 with stable Graves' hyperthyroidism. Each CDR3 is given with its conserved first and last residue.

v_call	cdr3_length	j_call	cdr3_aa
TRBV7-2	15	TRBJ2-7	CASSMRQGPSYEQYF
TRBV19	14	TRBJ2-7	CASSIYRGHYEQYF
TRBV12-3/TRBV12-4	17	TRBJ1-5	CASSPTLSHYSNQPQHF
TRBV19	15	TRBJ1-1	CASSPQGTGGIEAFF
TRBV12-3/TRBV12-4	11	TRBJ2-1	CASAITDEQFF
TRBV7-2	14	TRBJ1-6	CARAGTQNNSPLHF
TRBV2	14	TRBJ2-7	CASSEARQRYEQYF
TRBV20-1	12	TRBJ2-7	CSASETGYEQYF
TRBV15	15	TRBJ2-2	CATSRDRGGTGELFF
TRBV12-3/TRBV12-4	14	TRBJ2-7	CASSSLAGSYEQYF
TRBV7-9	15	TRBJ2-5	CASSLAVTQKETQYF
TRBV3-1	16	TRBJ2-2	CASSQDISGIDGELFF
TRBV11-2	14	TRBJ2-7	CASSLVGGRLEQYF
TRBV7-9	13	TRBJ2-5	CASSSWGEETQYF
TRBV30	15	TRBJ2-7	CACHQGQMFNYEQYF
TRBV30	13	TRBJ1-1	CAWSVHRGNEAFF